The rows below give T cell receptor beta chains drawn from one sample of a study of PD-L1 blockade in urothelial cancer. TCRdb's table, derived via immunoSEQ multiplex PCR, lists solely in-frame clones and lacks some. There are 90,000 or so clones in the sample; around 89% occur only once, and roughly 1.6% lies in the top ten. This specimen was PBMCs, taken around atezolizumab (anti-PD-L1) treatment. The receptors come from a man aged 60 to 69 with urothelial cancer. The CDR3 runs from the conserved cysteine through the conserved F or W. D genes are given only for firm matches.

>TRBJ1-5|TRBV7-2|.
TGTGCCAGCAGCCAATCGCAGGGGACACATCAGCCCCAGCATTTT
CASSQSQGTHQPQHF
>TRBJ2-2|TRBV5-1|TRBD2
TGCGCCAGCAGCCTGAGCCCCTTAGCGGGGGCCCCCGGGGAGCTGTTTTTT
CASSLSPLAGAPGELFF
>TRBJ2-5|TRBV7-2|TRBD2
TGTGCCAGCAGCCCCGGGACTAGCGGGAGGGTGCACTTC
CASSPGTSGRVHF
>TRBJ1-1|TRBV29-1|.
TGCAGCGGGGGGGAGGGGTCAACTGAAGCTTTCTTT
CSGGEGSTEAFF
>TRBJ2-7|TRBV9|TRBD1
TGTGCCAGCAGCTCCCCCGGGACAGGCTCCTACGAGCAGTACTTC
CASSSPGTGSYEQYF
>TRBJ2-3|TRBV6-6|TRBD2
TGTGCCAGCAGACGACTAGCTGCAGATACGCAGTATTTT
CASRRLAADTQYF
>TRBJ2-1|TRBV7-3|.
TGTGCCAGCAGCTTAAGAGGTGAGGTCTCCTACAATGAGCAGTTCTTC
CASSLRGEVSYNEQFF
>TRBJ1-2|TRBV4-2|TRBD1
TGTGCCAGCAGCCCCTACTTGACAGGGGGGCGAGGCTACACCTTC
CASSPYLTGGRGYTF
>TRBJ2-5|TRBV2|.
TGTGCCAGCAGTGAAGTATTGGAGACCCAGTACTTC
CASSEVLETQYF
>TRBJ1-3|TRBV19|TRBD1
TGTGCCAGTAGTTCAACCGGGACCCATATCCAGGGGGACACCATATATTTT
CASSSTGTHIQGDTIYF